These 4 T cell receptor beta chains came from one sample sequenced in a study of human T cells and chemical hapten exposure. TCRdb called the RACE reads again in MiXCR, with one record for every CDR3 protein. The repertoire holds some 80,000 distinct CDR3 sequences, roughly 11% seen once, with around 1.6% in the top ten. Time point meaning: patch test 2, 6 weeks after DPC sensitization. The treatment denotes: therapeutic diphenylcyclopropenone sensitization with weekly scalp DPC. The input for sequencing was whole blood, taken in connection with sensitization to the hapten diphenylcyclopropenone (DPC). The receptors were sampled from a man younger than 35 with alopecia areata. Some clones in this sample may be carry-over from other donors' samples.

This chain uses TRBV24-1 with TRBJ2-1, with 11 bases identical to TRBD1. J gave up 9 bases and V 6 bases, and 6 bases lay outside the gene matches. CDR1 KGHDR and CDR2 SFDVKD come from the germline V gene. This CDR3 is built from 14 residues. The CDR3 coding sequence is TGTGCCACCAGTCCGGGACAGGGGGGCGGTGAGCAGTTCTTC. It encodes CATSPGQGGGEQFF.

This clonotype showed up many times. The DNA of the CDR3 is TGTGCCAGCAGCCCACAGGGTGACTATGGCTACACCTTC. Its protein product is CASSPQGDYGYTF. The chain links TRBV7-9 to TRBJ1-2; D might be TRBD1 (6 bases). CDR1 and CDR2 (germline): SEHNR, FQNEAQ (reference sequence). CDR3 size: 13 residues. The V and J ends lost 5 bases and 3 bases respectively, with 10 bases between them.

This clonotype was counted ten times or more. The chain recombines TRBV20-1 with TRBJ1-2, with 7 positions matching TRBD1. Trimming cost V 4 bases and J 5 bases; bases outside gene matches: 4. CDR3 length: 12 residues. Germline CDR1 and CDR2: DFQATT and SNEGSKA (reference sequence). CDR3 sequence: CSANRGTYGYTF. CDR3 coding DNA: TGCAGTGCTAACAGGGGAACTTATGGCTACACCTTC.

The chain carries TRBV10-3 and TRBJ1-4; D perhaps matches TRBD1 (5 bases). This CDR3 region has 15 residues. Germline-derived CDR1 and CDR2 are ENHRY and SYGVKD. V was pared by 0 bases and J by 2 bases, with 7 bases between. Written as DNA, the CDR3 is TGTGCCATCAGTGAGTCGACAGCCACTAATGAAAAACTGTTTTTT. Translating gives CAISESTATNEKLFF.